The 9 T cell receptor beta chains below were found in one sample sequenced in a study of T-cell memory formation after mild COVID-19 listed by TCRdb under 2021. Libraries were made using 5' RACE. Sequencing instrument: Illumina NovaSeq 6000. The public reads were reanalyzed by TCRdb: fastp trimming at Q25, MiXCR alignment, in-frame beta chains only. Merged by CDR3 protein, the rows form single entries marked with the most common genes and DNA. In all, the sample holds a few hundred thousand distinct CDR3 sequences, and more than 15% of those were seen once. Of the sample, more than 20% is held by the ten largest clones. The sample taken for sequencing was PBMCs or a T cell subset sorted from them (not recorded which). The receptors originated from a man in his late teens or twenties who had mild COVID-19 (a few samples of this study predate the infection). The sample titles of this study are shuffled in the database, so cell type and time point are left out; the donor was told from shared clones.

The chain joins TRBV27 to TRBJ1-2; D not certain. Germline V gene lookup returns CDR1 MNHEY and CDR2 SMNVEV (reference sequence). CDR3 size: 13 residues. Deletions cut 6 bases from V and 6 bases from J, with 14 bases between. CDR3 DNA sequence: TGTGCCAGCAGATCACTGACAATGAATGGCTACACCTTC. The encoded protein is CASRSLTMNGYTF.

This clonotype was observed a few times. V is TRBV4-2 and J is TRBJ2-2, with D possibly being TRBD2 (5 bases). V lost 0 bases and J lost 1, with 12 bases in between. The CDR3 consists of 17 residues. CDR1 is LGHNA, CDR2 YNFKEQ, per germline. The CDR3 nucleotides are TGTGCCAGCAGCCAAGAAGTTTTAGGAGGGAACACCGGGGAGCTGTTTTTT. As protein: CASSQEVLGGNTGELFF.

The chain links TRBV13 to TRBJ2-1; D call uncertain. The CDR3 length is 14 residues. V shed 0 bases and J shed 5 bases, with 8 bases lying between them. Per germline, CDR1 PRHDT and CDR2 FYEKMQ (reference sequence). The CDR3 nucleotides are TGTGCCAGCAGCTTAGGCCACAACGACAATGAGCAGTTCTTC. This encodes CASSLGHNDNEQFF.

The chain joins TRBV15 to TRBJ1-1, with 7 positions matching TRBD1. Germline V gives CDR1 LNHNV, CDR2 YYDKDF (reference sequence). The CDR3 consists of 14 residues. J was trimmed by 7 bases and V by 6 bases; bases with no gene match: 11. The CDR3 DNA sequence: TGTGCCACCAGAGCCATGGAGGGGGCAAGTGAAGCTTTCTTT. Encoded protein: CATRAMEGASEAFF.

The chain combines TRBV29-1 with TRBJ1-5, with 8 bases aligning to TRBD1. CDR3 length: 13 residues. V shed 4 bases and J 3 bases; nucleotides not matched to a gene: 2. In germline, CDR1 is SQVTM, CDR2 ANQGSEA. Here the CDR3 reads CSVVGQDNQPQHF. As DNA, the CDR3 is TGCAGCGTTGTGGGACAGGACAATCAGCCCCAGCATTTT.

Only a few counts were recorded for this clonotype. The rearrangement uses TRBV29-1 and TRBJ2-3; 7 bases map to TRBD2. Germline V CDR1 and CDR2: SQVTM, ANQGSEA. There are 14 residues in the CDR3. The trim removed 5 bases at V and 3 bases at J, leaving 8 bases unmatched. In nucleotides, the CDR3 is TGCAGCGTTCTCCCGGGGGGTCCGACAGATACGCAGTATTTT. Its protein product is CSVLPGGPTDTQYF.

This clonotype has just a few counts. The rearrangement links TRBV7-2 to TRBJ2-3; no clear D. V lost 2 bases to trimming and J lost 8 bases, with 8 bases between them. The CDR3 loop spans 12 amino acids. Germline CDR1 is SGHTA and CDR2 is FQGNSA. The CDR3 sequence is CASSLSGSTQYF. CDR3 nucleotide sequence: TGTGCCAGCAGCTTATCTGGTAGTACGCAGTATTTT.

This clonotype was counted between two and nine times. The chain uses TRBV3-1 and TRBJ1-6; D remains ambiguous. The V end lost 0 bases, the J end lost 7 bases, and 7 bases lay between the germline ends. The length of the CDR3 is 14 residues. Germline assignment: CDR1 LGHDT and CDR2 YNNKEL (reference sequence). The CDR3 nucleotides are TGTGCCAGCAGCCAAGAACTCAAAAATTCACCCCTCCACTTT. It is translated as CASSQELKNSPLHF.

The rearrangement links TRBV6-6 to TRBJ2-5; 7 bases align to TRBD1. The germline V gene has CDR1 MNHNY and CDR2 SVGAGI (reference sequence). The CDR3 is 14 amino acids. V gave up 8 bases and J gave up 0 bases; unmatched junction bases: 6. As DNA, the CDR3 is TGTGCCAGCGCCCTTGGGACAGACCAAGAGACCCAGTACTTC. Residues: CASALGTDQETQYF.